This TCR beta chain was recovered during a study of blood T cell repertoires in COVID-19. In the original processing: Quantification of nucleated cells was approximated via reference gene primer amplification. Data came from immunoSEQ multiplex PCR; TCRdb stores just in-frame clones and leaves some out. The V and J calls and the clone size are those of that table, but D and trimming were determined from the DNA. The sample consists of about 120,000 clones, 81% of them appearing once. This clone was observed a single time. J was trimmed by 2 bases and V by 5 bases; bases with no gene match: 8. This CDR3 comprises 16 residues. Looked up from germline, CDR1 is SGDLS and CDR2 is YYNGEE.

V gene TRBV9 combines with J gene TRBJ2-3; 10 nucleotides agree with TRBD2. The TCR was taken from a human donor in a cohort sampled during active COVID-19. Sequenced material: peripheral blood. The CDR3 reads CASSVTLAGDTDTQYF. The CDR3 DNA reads TGTGCCAGCAGTGTAACCCTAGCGGGGGACACAGATACGCAGTATTTT.